This T cell receptor (beta chain) was retrieved from a study of blood T cell repertoires in COVID-19. Study information: PBMCs, B-cell-depleted T cells, or T cells were the source of the cDNA or gDNA that made up the material.

CDR1 is LGHNA, CDR2 YNFKEQ, per germline. Trimming took off 0 bases at V and 4 bases at J, with 6 bases between the two ends. This CDR3 region has 13 residues. Assay: immunoSEQ multiplex PCR; the TCRdb copy retains only in-frame clones and omits some. The repertoire holds about 180,000 clones, with around three quarters as singletons. This clone came up once. This sequence originates from a man aged 65 to 85 with active or convalescent COVID-19. J is TRBJ1-2 and V is TRBV4-2, with D unresolved. Sequences were obtained from peripheral blood. In nucleotides, the CDR3 is TGTGCCAGCAGCCAAGACGGGGTCTATGGCTACACCTTC. Its translation: CASSQDGVYGYTF.